The clone carrying this TCR beta chain has just a few counts. Its target is not known. The data stem from a study of OX40 agonist ivuxolimab in advanced cancers. Turning to the study itself: Every patient in dose escalation had hepatocellular carcinoma, melanoma, renal cell or head and neck cancer.

Study observations and caveats: Compared with others, partial responders at 0.1-3.0 mg/kg displayed clonal expansion among the lowest. CD4+ T cells averaged fewer expanded clones than CD8+ T cells.

This CDR3 comprises 15 residues. Germline CDR1 is LNHDA and CDR2 is SQIVND (reference sequence). After removal of 6 bases from V and 5 bases from J, the junction contained 9 bases not matched to a gene. Sequenced by immunoSEQ multiplex PCR; TCRdb stores in-frame clones only, minus some. Here the sample spans approximately 75,000 clones, 75% to 85% being singletons. The source was CD4+ or CD8+ T cells sorted from blood, collected in a trial of the OX40 agonist ivuxolimab. This sequence was found in an adult with an advanced solid tumor such as melanoma, head and neck, liver or kidney cancer. V and J are TRBV19 and TRBJ1-4; the match to TRBD1 covers 7 bases. The CDR3 DNA follows: TGTGCCAGTAGCCTCGGGACAGCGGAGAATGAAAAACTGTTTTTT. Its translation is CASSLGTAENEKLFF.